The 18 T cell receptor beta chains below all came from one sample that was sequenced in a study of early T cells in non-severe SARS-CoV-2 infection. MiXCR, applied by TCRdb to the 5' RACE reads, yields one record per CDR3 protein. The sample lists 100,000 to 120,000 distinct CDR3 sequences, 12% occurring once. Sequencing input: whole blood. The source of these receptors is an adult who was a healthcare worker with PCR-confirmed SARS-CoV-2 infection or an uninfected control (not recorded which).

This clonotype appeared many times. This rearrangement joins TRBV14 to TRBJ1-1; no clear D gene. With 0 bases removed from V and 5 bases from J, the gap between germline ends came to 7 bases. Per the germline V gene, CDR1 is SGHDN and CDR2 is FVKESK. CDR3 length: 13 residues. CDR3 protein: CASSQDQGTEAFF. The CDR3 DNA follows: TGTGCCAGCAGCCAAGATCAAGGGACTGAAGCTTTCTTT.

The V gene is TRBV11-3, the J gene TRBJ2-7, with D hard to call. The CDR3 runs 14 residues. V dropped 5 bases and J dropped 4 bases, with 15 bases sitting between them. Germline CDR1 SGHNT, CDR2 YENEEA. This CDR3 is CASSTAVRSYEQYF. The DNA for the CDR3 is TGTGCCAGCAGCACCGCCGTACGATCATACGAGCAGTACTTC. The full variable domain, with the rest looked up from reference TRBV11-3 and TRBJ2-7, is EAGVVQSPRYKIIEKKQPVAFWCNPISGHNTLYWYLQNLGQGPELLIRYENEEAVDDSQLPKDRFSAERLKGVDSTLKIQPAELGDSAVYLCASSTAVRSYEQYFGPGTRLTVT.

The chain employs TRBV15 and TRBJ2-1; D possibly corresponds to TRBD2 (5 bases). CDR1 LNHNV and CDR2 YYDKDF come from the germline V gene (reference sequence). The CDR3 extends over 15 amino acids. The V end was cut by 8 bases, the J end by 0 bases, with 14 bases between. The CDR3 nucleotides are TGTGCCACCGATAGCCGAGGGAGCTCCTACAATGAGCAGTTCTTC. This codes for CATDSRGSSYNEQFF.

Ten or more counts support this clonotype. The V and J genes are TRBV25-1 and TRBJ1-1, with 10 bases identical to TRBD1. The length of the CDR3 is 15 residues. V trimming: 4 bases; J trimming: 3 bases; junction bases outside the gene matches: 5. Germline CDR1 and CDR2: MGHDK and SYGVNS. CDR3 sequence (DNA): TGTGCCAGCAGTGCCGCGGGACAGGGGTACACTGAAGCTTTCTTT. Translation gives CASSAAGQGYTEAFF.

CDR3 sequence reads: CASSPSGGAGTGELFF. Written as DNA, the CDR3 is TGTGCCAGCAGCCCCTCCGGGGGCGCAGGCACCGGGGAGCTGTTTTTT. J is TRBJ2-2 and V is TRBV7-2; the D gene could be TRBD1 or TRBD2 (6 bases each). V was pared by 5 bases and J by 4 bases, with 17 bases between. Per germline, CDR1 SGHTA and CDR2 FQGNSA. The length of the CDR3 is 16 residues.

The V and J genes are TRBV5-1 and TRBJ2-7, with 10 bases identical to TRBD2. Germline V gives CDR1 SGHRS, CDR2 YFSETQ. With V trimmed by 5 bases and J by 2 bases, 7 bases remained unmatched. The length of the CDR3 is 15 residues. For the CDR3, the DNA is TGCGCCAGCAGATCTTCTACTAGCGGGACCTACGAGCAGTACTTC. Its translation: CASRSSTSGTYEQYF.

This clonotype was found a few times. CDR3 nucleotides: TGCGCCAGCAGTGAGTCGGGATCGTACTACGAGCAGTACTTC. The encoded protein is CASSESGSYYEQYF. V gene TRBV10-1 combines with J gene TRBJ2-7; unclear D gene. CDR3 length: 14 amino acids. The V gene's germline CDR1 is WNHNN and CDR2 SYGVQD (reference sequence). V was shortened by 0 bases and J by 3 bases, with 9 bases between the two germline ends.

The V call is TRBV2, the J call TRBJ2-1, with TRBD2 matching 9 bases. Germline trimming cut 7 bases from V and 7 bases from J; bases unmatched to any gene: 11. The CDR3 length is 15 residues. CDR1 SNHLY and CDR2 FYNNEI come from the germline V gene. As DNA, the CDR3 is TGTGCCAGCACCGAAACGGGACTAGCTCGGAATGAGCAGTTCTTC. Protein: CASTETGLARNEQFF.

The CDR3: CASSPLAGGSAETQYF. CDR3 nucleotide sequence: TGTGCCAGCAGCCCATTAGCGGGAGGAAGTGCGGAGACCCAGTACTTC. The rearrangement joins TRBV9 to TRBJ2-5; 10 bases line up with TRBD2. CDR1 and CDR2 (germline): SGDLS, YYNGEE. V dropped 4 bases and J dropped 5; count of bases not matched to a gene: 11. The CDR3 covers 16 residues.

In this sample, this clonotype turned up once. A read error may account for a junction end that differs from germline. The chain couples TRBV7-3 to TRBJ2-2; the D gene is possibly TRBD1 (6 bases). The CDR3 has 15 residues. CDR1 SGHTA and CDR2 FQGTGA come from the germline V gene. The CDR3 spells CASSLRQVGTGEPFF. In DNA, the CDR3 is TGTGCCAGCAGCTTAAGACAGGTAGGCACCGGGGAGCCGTTTTTT.

This clonotype has more than one count but fewer than ten. CDR3 nucleotide sequence: TGTGCCAGCAGCACAGCCGGGACAGGGCGAGGAGGCTACACCTTC. Its protein product is CASSTAGTGRGGYTF. The chain joins TRBV3-1 to TRBJ1-2; 9 bases are shared with TRBD1. The germline V gene has CDR1 LGHDT and CDR2 YNNKEL (reference sequence). J lost 8 bases, V lost 5 bases, and 12 bases had no gene match. The CDR3 runs 15 residues.

The chain couples TRBV29-1 to TRBJ2-3; D not resolved. Trimming took off 2 bases at V and 4 bases at J, with 4 bases between the two ends. CDR1 and CDR2 from the germline V gene are SQVTM and ANQGSEA. This CDR3 is 11 amino acids long. Here the CDR3 DNA reads TGCAGCGTTGAAAGGGCAGATACGCAGTATTTT. Translating it yields CSVERADTQYF.

This chain links TRBV27 with TRBJ2-1, with 11 bases identical to TRBD2. Unmatched junction bases numbered 7, after V lost 1 base and J lost 8 bases. CDR1 is MNHEY and CDR2 is SMNVEV in the germline V gene (reference sequence). CDR3 length: 16 residues. The CDR3 region is CASSLLAGGRVDEQFF. The CDR3, as DNA: TGTGCCAGCAGTTTATTAGCGGGGGGGAGAGTCGATGAGCAGTTCTTC.

This clonotype was observed at least ten times. The V and J genes are TRBV18 and TRBJ1-5, with 9 bases fitting TRBD1. The junction had 4 bases not matched to a gene; V was cut back by 1 base and J by 3 bases. There are 16 residues in the CDR3. CDR1 is KGHSH, CDR2 LQKENI, per germline. CDR3 protein: CASSPRGTGFNQPQHF. CDR3 bases: TGTGCCAGCTCACCACGTGGGACAGGGTTCAATCAGCCCCAGCATTTT.

Points on this clonotype: A junction boundary mismatches the germline segment, possibly from a read error. The genes are TRBV7-7 and TRBJ2-5; 7 bases match TRBD1. The CDR3 has 15 amino acids. The germline V gene has CDR1 SSHAT and CDR2 FNYEAQ (reference sequence). CDR3 DNA sequence: TGTGCTAGCAGCTTAGGGACAGTCATTCAAGAGACCCAGTACTTC. This gives the protein CASSLGTVIQETQYF.

Only a few counts were recorded for this clonotype. The chain recombines TRBV19 with TRBJ1-6, with D perhaps TRBD1 (5 bases). There are 14 residues in the CDR3. Germline assignment: CDR1 LNHDA and CDR2 SQIVND (reference sequence). V was shortened by 6 bases and J by 6 bases, with 12 bases between the two germline ends. The CDR3: CASSGGLGNSPLHF. The DNA for the CDR3 is TGTGCCAGTAGCGGGGGATTGGGTAATTCACCCCTCCACTTT.

This clonotype was seen a few times. This sequence joins TRBV27 and TRBJ1-6; TRBD1 matches 8 bases. The V and J ends lost 6 bases and 10 bases, in that order; junction bases with no gene match: 11. There are 15 residues in the CDR3. The V gene's germline CDR1 is MNHEY and CDR2 SMNVEV (reference sequence). In DNA form, the CDR3 reads TGTGCCAGCAGCCTCCGACAGGGGAGGAGGTCACCCCTCCACTTT. This codes for CASSLRQGRRSPLHF.

This clonotype came up many times. This chain connects TRBV11-2 to TRBJ2-1; 9 bases line up with TRBD2. V was pared by 4 bases and J by 4 bases, with 5 bases of the junction left unmatched. The CDR3 length is 15 residues. Germline CDR1 SGHAT, CDR2 FQNNGV. DNA for the CDR3: TGTGCCAGCAGCTCGGGACTAGCCGAATACAATGAGCAGTTCTTC. This encodes CASSSGLAEYNEQFF.